The entry below describes one T cell receptor beta chain. Its antigen remains unidentified. Assay used: immunoSEQ multiplex PCR; TCRdb lists only in-frame clones, some missing. The sample includes 40,000 to 50,000 clones, 85% to 90% of them seen just once. This sample is part of a study of OX40 agonist ivuxolimab in advanced cancers. Study background: Patients were dosed intravenously with ivuxolimab at 0.01 to 10 mg/kg every 2 weeks. Findings and caveats of the study: Low normalized clonal expansion also occurred in some nonresponding patients. Blood T cells, both CD4+ and CD8+, expanded clonally by week 6 at 0.1 to 3.0 mg/kg.

Per germline, CDR1 MDHEN and CDR2 SYDVKM. The CDR3 extends over 11 amino acids. V was trimmed by 5 bases and J by 5 bases, leaving 7 bases between them. Individuals having autoimmune disease history or systemic immunosuppression were not enrolled. The chain links TRBV28 to TRBJ2-7; D uncertain. Sample: CD4+ or CD8+ T cells sorted from blood, taken in a trial of the OX40 agonist ivuxolimab. This TCR derives from an adult with an advanced solid tumor such as melanoma, head and neck, liver or kidney cancer. This CDR3 reads CASSLLHEQYF. The CDR3, as DNA: TGTGCCAGCAGTCTCCTCCACGAGCAGTACTTC.